This T cell receptor beta chain originates from a study of T cells after yellow fever vaccination. About the study: SMART-Seq v4 Ultra Low Input prepared libraries from low-cell fractions. Study-level findings and limits: Highly abundant clonotypes carried over from the bulk population could end up in FACS-sorted repertoires as contaminants. Subsequent booster samples again held most clones from primary vaccination (less than 98% CD4, roughly 90% CD8).

Via MiXCR, TCRdb re-called the 5' RACE reads, giving one row per CDR3 protein. The top ten hold 17% of the sample, which has 500,000 to 650,000 distinct CDR3 sequences, less than 20% seen once. Per germline, CDR1 KGHDR and CDR2 SFDVKD. Trimming removed 1 base from V and 0 bases from J, with 18 bases in between. CDR3 length: 19 amino acids. This clonotype turned up a few times. The antigen is unknown. This sample comprised PBMCs, obtained around 5 days after the first yellow fever vaccination. The sequence was collected from a man aged 18 to 30 who received the YFV17D yellow fever vaccine. The rearrangement joins TRBV24-1 to TRBJ2-1, with D perhaps assigned TRBD1 or TRBD2 (5 bases each). The CDR3 nucleotides are TGTGCCACCAGTGATTTACCCCGGGGTCAGGGTAGCTCCTACAATGAGCAGTTCTTC. It specifies CATSDLPRGQGSSYNEQFF.